The source of this T cell receptor beta chain is a study of T cell responses to AZD1222 COVID-19 vaccine. V gave up 1 base and J gave up 10 bases; unmatched junction bases: 5. Per the germline V gene, CDR1 is MGHRA and CDR2 is YSYEKL. The CDR3 is 15 residues long. Notes on the study in general: The donors showed a predominance of white British ancestry and of females, with possible underestimation of clonal diversity.

Assay used: immunoSEQ multiplex PCR; TCRdb lists only in-frame clones, some missing. This sample has around 160,000 clones, with around nine tenths found just once. Note on this clone: No antigen is known for it.

The TCR originated in an adult in good health. This chain joins TRBV4-1 and TRBJ1-6; TRBD1 aligns across 9 bases. The sequenced sample was peripheral blood, obtained on day 0 of AZD1222 vaccination. The CDR3 region is CASSQAGTGWSPLHF. CDR3 in DNA: TGCGCCAGCAGCCAAGCCGGGACAGGGTGGTCACCCCTCCACTTT.